One and the same sample provided the 17 T cell receptor beta chains below, sequenced in a study of shared T cell receptors in the human thymus. Generated by immunoSEQ multiplex PCR, the TCRdb table keeps only in-frame clones and is missing some. The table records about 500,000 clones, 75% to 80% of them present only once. The data also belong to a second study, concerning human thymus T cells.

The sequencing sample was made of thymocytes. The receptor set was obtained from a boy in the first two years of life with a congenital heart defect.

The chain carries TRBV9 and TRBJ2-6; a weak D match, TRBD1 (6 bases). Trimming stripped 5 bases from V and 2 bases from J, with 20 bases between. The CDR3 totals 18 residues. In germline, CDR1 is SGDLS, CDR2 YYNGEE. The CDR3 DNA sequence: TGTGCCAGCAGTGCTCCAGGGGTGTCAGGGACTGGGGCCAACGTCCTGACTTTC. Residues: CASSAPGVSGTGANVLTF.

This clone was detected once. As DNA, the CDR3 is TGTGCCAGCAGCCGCGGGGACAGGGGGCCATACGAGCAGTACTTC. Protein product: CASSRGDRGPYEQYF. V gene TRBV7-3 combines with J gene TRBJ2-7, with 12 bases lining up with TRBD1. Germline CDR1 SGHTA, CDR2 FQGTGA. J lost 4 bases, V lost 5 bases, and 6 bases had no gene match. The CDR3 is 15 residues long.

The chain employs TRBV9 and TRBJ1-4; TRBD1 agrees at 7 bases. This CDR3 is built from 16 residues. The junction had 14 bases not matched to a gene; V was cut back by 4 bases and J by 8 bases. The germline V gene encodes CDR1 SGDLS and CDR2 YYNGEE. CDR3 region: CASSPRTGRIGEKLFF. CDR3 coding DNA: TGTGCCAGCAGCCCCCGGACAGGTCGAATTGGAGAAAAACTGTTTTTT. Full variable domain (outside the CDR3, taken from reference TRBV9 and TRBJ1-4): DSGVTQTPKHLITATGQRVTLRCSPRSGDLSVYWYQQSLDQGLQFLIQYYNGEERAKGNILERFSAQQFPDLHSELNLSSLELGDSALYFCASSPRTGRIGEKLFFGSGTQLSVL.

The sample holds one count of this clone. The rearrangement joins TRBV30 to TRBJ2-7; maybe TRBD2 (5 bases). CDR3 size: 16 residues. The germline V gene has CDR1 GTSNPN and CDR2 SVGIG (reference sequence). V was pared by 3 bases and J by 0 bases, with 18 bases between. The CDR3 coding sequence is TGTGCCTGGAGGTGGGCACGAGGACTCGACTCCTACGAGCAGTACTTC. As protein: CAWRWARGLDSYEQYF.

The rearrangement joins TRBV7-2 to TRBJ2-3; no clear D gene. Per germline, CDR1 SGHTA and CDR2 FQGNSA. This CDR3 spans 13 amino acids. V lost 6 bases to trimming and J lost 5 bases, with 12 bases between them. The CDR3 spells CASRLSVLDTQYF. CDR3 nucleotides: TGTGCCAGCAGGTTGAGTGTTTTAGATACGCAGTATTTT.

The chain joins TRBV2 to TRBJ2-1, with TRBD2 matching 10 bases. The CDR3 covers 19 residues. Germline V CDR1 and CDR2: SNHLY, FYNNEI. The trim removed 3 bases at V and 12 bases at J, leaving 23 bases unmatched. The CDR3 bases are TGTGCCAGCAGTGAGGGTCAGGGTTTAGGACTAGCGGCCCGCCCTGGGCAGTTCTTC. Protein product: CASSEGQGLGLAARPGQFF. Using reference TRBV2 and TRBJ2-1 for the parts outside the CDR3, the full variable domain is EPEVTQTPSHQVTQMGQEVILRCVPISNHLYFYWYRQILGQKVEFLVSFYNNEISEKSEIFDDQFSVERPDGSNFTLKIRSTKLEDSAMYFCASSEGQGLGLAARPGQFFGPGTRLTVL.

This chain links TRBV28 with TRBJ2-5; 7 nucleotides align to TRBD2. V shed 1 base, J shed 5 bases, and the junction held 7 bases outside the gene matches. Germline CDR1 MDHEN, CDR2 SYDVKM. The CDR3 consists of 15 residues. In nucleotides, the CDR3 is TGTGCCAGCAGTTTATATGGGGGGGAGTGGGAGACCCAGTACTTC. Its translation is CASSLYGGEWETQYF.

Details on this clone: The junction departs from the called germline gene at one end, perhaps through a read error. The chain links TRBV7-8 to TRBJ2-7; D is ambiguous. The CDR3 is 16 amino acids. Germline V CDR1 and CDR2: SGHVS, FQNEAQ. CDR3 protein: CASSFSPDSPSYGQYF. The DNA for the CDR3 is TGTGCCAGCAGCTTTTCCCCTGACTCCCCATCATACGGGCAGTACTTC. The variable domain in full, with the rest retrieved from reference TRBV7-8 and TRBJ2-7, is GAGVSQSPRYKVAKRGQDVALRCDPISGHVSLFWYQQALGQGPEFLTYFQNEAQLDKSGLPSDRFFAERPEGSVSTLKIQRTQQEDSAVYLCASSFSPDSPSYGQYFGPGTRLTVT.

The chain carries TRBV27 and TRBJ2-2; D gene unclear. The CDR3 length is 12 residues. The germline V gene has CDR1 MNHEY and CDR2 SMNVEV (reference sequence). V was clipped by 6 bases and J by 6 bases, with 8 bases between them. The DNA of the CDR3 is TGTGCCAGCAGCAACGGTCCCGGGGAGCTGTTTTTT. This gives the protein CASSNGPGELFF.

The table lists this clone with a few counts. The V call is TRBV4-3, the J call TRBJ2-7; D may be TRBD2 (6 bases). Germline values: CDR1 LGHNA, CDR2 YSLEER. V was cut by 4 bases and J by 6 bases, with 13 bases left in between. The length of the CDR3 is 13 residues. The CDR3 DNA reads TGCGCCAGCAGCCGCGGGAAGGGGCTCGAGCAGTACTTC. It translates to CASSRGKGLEQYF.

The chain joins TRBV29-1 to TRBJ1-1; D ambiguous. V lost 2 bases and J lost 1, with 20 bases in between. Germline lookup yields CDR1 SQVTM and CDR2 ANQGSEA. The CDR3 length is 17 residues. The CDR3 loop reads CSVEKPSAGRGNTEAFF. In nucleotides, the CDR3 is TGCAGCGTTGAAAAGCCGTCGGCGGGCCGGGGGAACACTGAAGCTTTCTTT.

The gene calls are TRBV7-2 and TRBJ2-5; 9 bases fit TRBD2. With 3 bases clipped from V and 1 base from J, the junction kept 9 bases outside the gene matches. Germline loops: CDR1 SGHTA, CDR2 FQGNSA. The CDR3 is 17 amino acids. CDR3 nucleotides: TGTGCCAGCAGCTTGAGACTAGCGGAACCCCTCCAAGAGACCCAGTACTTC. Protein sequence: CASSLRLAEPLQETQYF.

This clone was seen only once. V gene TRBV5-8 combines with J gene TRBJ1-1; no clear D. The CDR3 totals 16 residues. Germline CDR1 is SGHTS and CDR2 is YDEGEE. V lost 5 bases to trimming and J lost 0 bases, with 17 bases between them. The CDR3 sequence: CASSVAQRGLNTEAFF. DNA of the CDR3: TGTGCCAGCAGTGTGGCCCAAAGAGGGTTGAACACTGAAGCTTTCTTT.

V and J are TRBV4-3 and TRBJ1-2; perhaps TRBD1 as D (6 bases). There are 22 residues in the CDR3. CDR1 is LGHNA, CDR2 YSLEER, per germline. V was clipped by 1 base and J by 3 bases, with 33 bases between them. The CDR3 bases are TGCGCCAGCAGCCAAGTGGCCCTTCACTACCGGGACAAGGCAGTCCCCTACTATGGCTACACCTTC. Its translation is CASSQVALHYRDKAVPYYGYTF.

The chain couples TRBV4-2 to TRBJ2-2; the D gene is possibly TRBD2 (6 bases). Germline V lookup: CDR1 LGHNA, CDR2 YNFKEQ. The CDR3 is 16 amino acids. The V and J ends lost 6 bases and 2 bases respectively, with 16 bases between them. The chain's CDR3 is CASSVGGLLNTGELFF. The CDR3 nucleotides are TGTGCCAGCAGTGTTGGAGGACTACTTAACACCGGGGAGCTGTTTTTT.

The chain has TRBV28 and TRBJ2-7; 9 bases match TRBD2. The germline CDR1 and CDR2 sequences are MDHEN and SYDVKM. The CDR3 has 18 residues. V lost 5 bases and J lost 0; bases outside the gene matches: 14. CDR3 sequence reads: CASSTSSSGRGASYEQYF. CDR3 bases: TGTGCCAGCAGTACCTCAAGTAGCGGGAGAGGTGCCTCCTACGAGCAGTACTTC.

The V gene is TRBV7-9, the J gene TRBJ1-2, with 9 bases that match TRBD1. The CDR3 has 15 residues. Germline-derived CDR1 and CDR2 are SEHNR and FQNEAQ (reference sequence). J lost 6 bases, V lost 2 bases, and 7 bases had no gene match. CDR3 nucleotides: TGTGCCAGCAGCTTACCGGGACAGGGCCGGAATGGCTACACCTTC. As protein: CASSLPGQGRNGYTF.